Here is one T cell receptor beta chain with its context. Its specificity is unknown. Per sorted-subset replicate PCR, input was around 200 ng DNA, representing about 29,000 T cell genomes. Profiling relied on immunoSEQ multiplex PCR, and the TCRdb table lists in-frame clones only, not all of them. This sample has some 2,000,000 clones; around 95% occur once, and the top ten carry over 0.1%. CD4+ cells underwent separation, giving CD45RA+ naive and CD45RA-negative memory subsets. This specimen belongs to a study of shared clonotypes between healthy human individuals. Trimming left V 2 bases short and J 6 bases short, with 7 bases between. CDR3 length equals 13 residues. In germline, CDR1 is MGHRA, CDR2 YSYEKL. The study, taken as a whole, reports: A generally larger estimated richness was seen in naive subsets than in memory subsets.

Specimen: naive CD4+ T cells sorted from blood. The subset here: CD45RA+ positively selected. The chain uses TRBV4-1 and TRBJ2-2; maybe TRBD2 (5 bases). The origin of this receptor is a young man in good health. CDR3 sequence: CASSQTRAGELFF. In DNA form, the CDR3 reads TGCGCCAGCAGCCAAACTAGGGCCGGGGAGCTGTTTTTT.